Here is one TCR beta chain with its context. The data were obtained in a study of blood T cell repertoires in COVID-19. In the study overall: Researchers got acute and convalescent COVID-19 samples from the United States, Italy and Spain. From T cells, B-cell-depleted T cells, or PBMCs came the material, which was cDNA or gDNA.

As originally analysed: Using reference gene primer amplification, nucleated cell counts were estimated. Sequencing was performed with immunoSEQ multiplex PCR; in TCRdb, only in-frame clones are kept and a portion is missing. Clone size and V and J calls were adopted from that table, with D and trimming inferred from the DNA. The sample includes 120,000 or so clones, 88% seen only once; the top ten take approximately 8.1%. Germline CDR1 SGHVS, CDR2 FNYEAQ. The trim removed 3 bases at V and 0 bases at J, leaving 8 bases unmatched. This CDR3 region has 19 residues. The receptor was isolated from a man aged 45-65 years with acute or convalescent COVID-19. Specimen: peripheral blood. The V and J genes are TRBV7-6 and TRBJ2-3, with 14 bases fitting TRBD2. CDR3 sequence: CASSLTGTSGRSSTDTQYF. The CDR3 DNA sequence: TGTGCCAGCAGCTTGACCGGGACTAGCGGGAGATCTAGCACAGATACGCAGTATTTT.